These T cell receptor beta chains were read from a single sample in a study of PD-L1 blockade in urothelial cancer. Produced via immunoSEQ multiplex PCR; TCRdb's table is partial and in-frame only. Here the sample spans about 130,000 clones, more than 70% being singletons. The source was PBMCs, collected around atezolizumab (anti-PD-L1) treatment. All receptors come from a man aged 45-65 years with urothelial cancer. Each CDR3 is given with its conserved first and last residue. Fields, in order: J gene, V gene, clone size, D gene, CDR3 DNA, CDR3 protein. A D gene is named only where the DNA matches it firmly. Size tells how often a clone was seen (once, few, many) or the class of an expanded clone, and some rows leave it out.

>TRBJ1-3|TRBV29-1|.|.
TGCAGCGTTGGACAACACACGGCTATCTCTGGAAACACCATATATTTT
CSVGQHTAISGNTIYF
>TRBJ1-2|TRBV28|.|.
TGTGCCAGCAGGCTACGGGGAGGGCAGGGGAACTATGGCTACACCTTC
CASRLRGGQGNYGYTF
>TRBJ2-1|TRBV6-4|.|TRBD2
TGTGCCAGCAGTGAGTACGGACTAGCGGGAGGCGTGCAGTTCTTC
CASSEYGLAGGVQFF
>TRBJ1-5|TRBV5-4|.|.
TGTGCCAGCAGCTACAGGGTTGATCAGCCCCAGCATTTT
CASSYRVDQPQHF
>TRBJ2-5|TRBV5-4|.|.
TGTGCCAGCAGCCGCCCGCAACTAGGGATGGAGACCCAGTACTTC
CASSRPQLGMETQYF
>TRBJ2-2|TRBV10-2|.|TRBD1
TGCGCCAGCAAGACGACAGGGGACGCCGGGGAGCTGTTTTTT
CASKTTGDAGELFF
>TRBJ2-5|TRBV6-6|.|.
TGTGCCAGCAGTTACTCGATCGGGGTCCAAGAGACCCAGTACTTC
CASSYSIGVQETQYF
>TRBJ2-3|TRBV28|.|.
TGTGCCAGCAGTTCTACGCTCGATACGCAGTATTTT
CASSSTLDTQYF
>TRBJ2-5|TRBV7-9|.|TRBD2
TGTGCCAGCAGCTCCGGACTAGCAGAGAGGGGAGAGACCCAGTACTTC
CASSSGLAERGETQYF
>TRBJ2-3|TRBV5-1|.|.
TGCGCCAGCAGCTTGTTACTAGGCACAGATACGCAGTATTTT
CASSLLLGTDTQYF
>TRBJ2-7|TRBV7-9|.|.
TGTGCCAGCAGCGGAAGGGGACAACCCTACGAGCAGTACTTC
CASSGRGQPYEQYF
>TRBJ1-6|TRBV2|few|.
TGTGCCAGCACAGGGGATAATTCACCCCTCCACTTT
CASTGDNSPLHF
>TRBJ1-3|TRBV9|.|.
TGTGCCAGCAGCGTAGATGCTAGCCACTCTGGAAACACCATATATTTT
CASSVDASHSGNTIYF
>TRBJ1-5|TRBV6-1|.|TRBD1
TGTGCCAGTTCACGACAGGGGGGAATGCAGCCCCAGCATTTT
CASSRQGGMQPQHF
>TRBJ2-7|TRBV28|few|.
TGTGCCAGCAGTTCCGGACAGTTTTTCGATGGATACGAGCAGTACTTC
CASSSGQFFDGYEQYF
>TRBJ1-5|TRBV7-5|.|.
TGTGCCAGAAGCTTTGGACAGGGGGGTTCCTTCCCAGATCAGCCCCAGCATTTT
CARSFGQGGSFPDQPQHF
>TRBJ2-1|TRBV5-1|.|.
TGCGCCAGCAGCCCCGGACTGGAACACAATGAGCAGTTCTTC
CASSPGLEHNEQFF
>TRBJ1-5|TRBV6-5|.|TRBD1
TGTGCCAGCAGCGGACAGGGTAGCAATCAGCCCCAGCATTTT
CASSGQGSNQPQHF
>TRBJ2-1|TRBV2|.|TRBD2
TGTGCCAGCGCGGGAGGGGTCTACAATGAGCAGTTCTTC
CASAGGVYNEQFF
>TRBJ2-1|TRBV19|.|TRBD2
TGTGCCAGTAGAGGACTAGCGGGAGGTGGGGACAATGAGCAGTTCTTC
CASRGLAGGGDNEQFF
>TRBJ1-4|TRBV18|.|.
TGTGCCAGCTCACCACCGGGAGCTAATGAAAAACTGTTTTTT
CASSPPGANEKLFF
>TRBJ1-3|TRBV11-3|.|TRBD1
TGTGCCAGCAGCCGACAGGGGGGCCCTGGAAACACCATATATTTT
CASSRQGGPGNTIYF
>TRBJ2-7|TRBV7-2|.|TRBD2
TGTGCCAGCAGCCTCCTTAGCGGGAGCTACGAGCAGTACTTC
CASSLLSGSYEQYF
>TRBJ1-5|TRBV2|.|.
TGTGCCAGCAGTGTCCAGGGCAACCGTTCACCCCAGCATTTT
CASSVQGNRSPQHF
>TRBJ2-7|TRBV5-4|.|TRBD1
TGTGCCAGCAGCTTGGCCCCGGGACAGGGAAATGACGAGCAGTACTTC
CASSLAPGQGNDEQYF
>TRBJ1-2|TRBV5-1|.|.
TGCGCCAGCAGCTTATCTCAGGGTTCCTATGGCTACACCTTC
CASSLSQGSYGYTF
>TRBJ2-1|TRBV7-2|.|TRBD2
TGTGCCAGCAGCTTAGGGCTAGCGGGAGGGGATGAGCAGTTCTTC
CASSLGLAGGDEQFF
>TRBJ1-2|TRBV5-1|.|.
TGCGCCAGCAGCTCGGGGGGGGGACCGCTGGGCTACACCTTC
CASSSGGGPLGYTF
>TRBJ1-6|TRBV6-6|.|TRBD1
TGTGCCAGCAGTTACTCAGGGACAGGGGATAATTCACCCCTCCACTTT
CASSYSGTGDNSPLHF
>TRBJ2-3|TRBV7-2|.|TRBD2
TGTGCCAGCAGCTTTTTAGTGGGAGGGGCATCCCGTAGCACAGATACGCAGTATTTT
CASSFLVGGASRSTDTQYF